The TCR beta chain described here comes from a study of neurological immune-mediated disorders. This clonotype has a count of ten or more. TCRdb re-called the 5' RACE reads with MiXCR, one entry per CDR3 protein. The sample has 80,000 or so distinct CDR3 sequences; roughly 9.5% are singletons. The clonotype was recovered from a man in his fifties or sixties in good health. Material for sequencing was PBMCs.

The CDR3 coding sequence is TGTGCCAGCAGCTCAACGCGGGGGGTTGAGCAGTTCTTC. Protein: CASSSTRGVEQFF. V and J are TRBV7-8 and TRBJ2-1; 8 bases line up with TRBD2. CDR1 and CDR2 from the germline V gene are SGHVS and FQNEAQ. With 4 bases clipped from V and 9 bases from J, the junction kept 5 bases outside the gene matches. There are 13 residues in the CDR3.